This TCR beta chain came from a study of shared clonotypes between healthy human individuals (TCRdb year 2020). Regarding the study in general: A couple of women and a few men aged 18 to 49 years were included in the cohort. Different laboratories and diverse techniques were used to prepare libraries and sequence TCR repertoires, to increase sequencing depth and limit assay-specific biases. Per donor, leukapheresis produced somewhere between about 0.85 and 9.5 billion PBMCs. Blood TCR repertoires of a handful of healthy adults were deeply sequenced to estimate repertoire size and the extent of clonotype sharing between individuals. For each donor, three plates each were used for CD4 naive and CD4 memory, two plates were used for CD8 naive, and one plate was used for CD8 memory. The paper's findings and limits, for the study overall: The small number of donors limited the genetic and exposure-history diversity represented. Higher generation probabilities were observed for clonotypes shared by all four sorted-subset donors than for non-shared clonotypes. Estimated clonotype richness was generally larger for naive than for memory subsets. Based on pairwise subsampling, the degree of clonotype sharing among donors was expected to be affected by sequencing depth. Incomplete sequencing was indicated by rarefaction of sorted-subset datasets, despite the large sequencing depth. Sampling was restricted to blood, and TCR repertoires in tissue are likely to differ from TCR repertoires in blood. Sharing across a few donors was observed for approximately 5% of naive CD4, about 4% of naive CD8, about 2.3% of memory CD4, and roughly 0.4% of memory CD8 clonotypes.

The donors were healthy, HIV-negative adults with no recently reported acute infections or vaccinations. Every donor was a Caucasian adult living in Nashville, Tennessee, USA. CD4+ T cells were enriched by magnetic negative selection; naive cells were then positively selected on CD45RA, and the negative fraction formed the memory subset. Blood was obtained by leukapheresis, after which PBMCs were separated by Ficoll-Histopaque density gradient centrifugation and cryopreserved in liquid nitrogen vapor phase. Analytical flow cytometry was used to check the purity and quantity of each magnetically sorted T cell population. Each sorted fraction had its genomic DNA isolated and then quantified by UV absorbance on a Nanodrop 2000c. Remarks on this clone: Its antigen remains unidentified. No clone much larger than this one lies a single base away; base qualities are absent.

Using the deep immunoSEQ assay, TCR CDR3 regions were amplified from genomic DNA by multiplex PCR. Extracted genomic DNA from each cell subset was spread evenly across all wells of several immunoSEQ 96-well plates, with each plate serving as a replicate. For sorted subsets, around 200 ng genomic DNA, equal to some 30,000 T cell genomes, was loaded into each replicate PCR. Purified libraries were quantified with a Qubit 3.0 fluorometer, sized on a Bioanalyzer 2100, and re-quantified with the KAPA Library Quantification kit. A separate single-read 150-cycle Illumina NextSeq 550 flow cell was used to sequence each immunoSEQ 96-well plate. The study's processing was this. Because only junctional sequences without quality scores were contained in the immunoSEQ output, filtering matching that applied to full-length reads could not be performed. To assign V/J genes and CDR3, sequences were annotated using PyIR, a Python wrapper for IgBLAST v1.9, with IMGT germline references. Reads with weak V/J assignments (E-value above 1e-6), missing CDR3, stop codons, out-of-frame junctions, or ambiguous translated residues were removed. V3J clonotypes were defined as sequences sharing an identical inferred V gene, J gene, and CDR3 amino acid sequence. To compute the percentage overlap between repertoires, the number of shared unique clonotypes was divided by the size of the smaller repertoire. Richness of each repertoire was evaluated using RTK rarefaction, the Chao1 estimator, and Recon v2.1 estimates of unobserved clonotypes. For all TCRbeta clonotypes obtained by the gDNA method from a few donors, generation probabilities were computed with OLGA. TCRdb holds this immuneACCESS table with in-frame rearrangements only. Some clones are missing; in checked studies, unresolved V genes explain under half, and the rest has no known cause. For V, J and clone size, that table is used; D and trimming come from the DNA. In all, the sample holds about 2.4 million clones, and 90% to 95% of those were seen once. 0.36% of the sample is taken by the ten largest.

The germline V gene yields ENHRY for CDR1 and SYGVKD for CDR2. Its CDR3 holds 11 amino acids, cysteine through phenylalanine. CDR3 DNA is the only sequence kept; it has 33 bases, read in frame from the first base. The V end loses 4 bases and the J end loses 6 bases, and a stretch of 7 bases separates them. Here the chain combines TRBV10-3 and TRBJ2-7; the D gene is unclear. This TCR was sampled from a man younger than 35 in good health. Some clones in this sample may be carry-over from other donors' samples. The sequenced sample consisted of naive CD4+ T cells from PBMCs. This specimen's cell subset or site label, interpreted: CD45RA+ positively selected. The CDR3 loop reads CAISASAEQYF. The sequence in DNA is TGTGCCATCAGTGCATCAGCCGAGCAGTACTTC.